A single sample is the source of the 18 T cell receptor beta chains below, sequenced in a study of somatic mutations in cytotoxic T cells in rheumatoid arthritis. Using immunoSEQ multiplex PCR, the repertoire was profiled, and TCRdb retains in-frame clones only, with some absent. The sample comprises approximately 33,000 clones, under 85% of which are singletons, and roughly 3.2% rests with the top ten. Source material: CD8+ T cells sorted from blood. The origin of the receptors is a man in his forties in good health.

The rearrangement joins TRBV27 to TRBJ2-7; D possibly corresponds to TRBD1 (6 bases). With 2 bases removed from V and 3 bases from J, the gap between germline ends came to 11 bases. The CDR3 runs to 14 residues. Per the germline V gene, CDR1 is MNHEY and CDR2 is SMNVEV (reference sequence). CDR3 in amino acids: CASSLEVRGYEQYF. DNA for the CDR3: TGTGCCAGCAGTTTAGAAGTCAGGGGCTACGAGCAGTACTTC.

The V gene is TRBV15, the J gene TRBJ2-7; unclear D gene. The V and J ends lost 0 bases and 0 bases respectively, with 12 bases between them. CDR3 length equals 16 residues. Germline CDR1 reads LNHNV; CDR2 reads YYDKDF (reference sequence). As DNA, the CDR3 is TGTGCCACCAGCAGAGAGGTAGGCACCCGCTCCTACGAGCAGTACTTC. It encodes CATSREVGTRSYEQYF.

The V and J genes are TRBV6-4 and TRBJ2-2; no clear D. This CDR3 has 14 amino acids. Germline V gene sequence: CDR1 MRHNA, CDR2 SNTAGT. V gave up 4 bases and J gave up 8 bases, with 14 bases separating them. Here the CDR3 DNA reads TGTGCCAGCAGTGGACCCGCGGCCGGGGGGGAGCTGTTTTTT. This encodes CASSGPAAGGELFF.

The CDR3 DNA reads TGTGCCAGCAGCCCCTCAGGGGGCAACGAGCAGTACTTC. The encoded protein is CASSPSGGNEQYF. The chain couples TRBV7-9 to TRBJ2-7, with 8 bases fitting TRBD1. Trimming at V came to 5 bases and at J to 5 bases, leaving 5 bases not matched to a gene. This CDR3 contains 13 residues. Germline V gives CDR1 SEHNR, CDR2 FQNEAQ (reference sequence).

The rearrangement links TRBV6-5 to TRBJ1-5; 8 bases line up with TRBD1. J gave up 4 bases and V 8 bases, and 10 bases lay outside the gene matches. In germline, CDR1 is MNHEY, CDR2 SVGAGI. This CDR3 has 15 residues. The DNA for the CDR3 is TGTGCCAGCTCGACCTGGGGGACAGGAAATCAGCCCCAGCATTTT. The encoded protein is CASSTWGTGNQPQHF.

The chain has TRBV11-2 and TRBJ2-7; TRBD2 matches 7 bases. J lost 0 bases, V lost 1 base, and 3 bases had no gene match. The CDR3 has 15 residues. Germline-derived CDR1 and CDR2 are SGHAT and FQNNGV. The CDR3 here is CASSLGSGTSYEQYF. CDR3 sequence (DNA): TGTGCCAGCAGCTTAGGGAGCGGGACCTCCTACGAGCAGTACTTC.

About this clone itself: At one boundary the junction diverges from the germline segment, which might be a read error. The V and J genes are TRBV19 and TRBJ2-1; D is ambiguous. This CDR3 has 13 residues. CDR1 LNHDA and CDR2 SQIVND come from the germline V gene (reference sequence). CDR3 coding DNA: TGTGCCAGTAGTATTACCTCCTTCAATGAGCAGTTCTTC. Translated, it gives CASSITSFNEQFF.

The J gene is TRBJ2-7, the V gene TRBV15; no clear D gene. The germline V and J ends were trimmed by 0 bases and 4 bases, with 10 bases remaining between them. The CDR3 contains 14 residues. Germline V gives CDR1 LNHNV, CDR2 YYDKDF (reference sequence). The CDR3 DNA reads TGTGCCACCAGCAGAGATCGAGACCTGTACGAGCAGTACTTC. The encoded protein is CATSRDRDLYEQYF. Combining the CDR3 with reference TRBV15 and TRBJ2-7 gives the whole variable domain DAMVIQNPRYQVTQFGKPVTLSCSQTLNHNVMYWYQQKSSQAPKLLFHYYDKDFNNEADTPDNFQSRRPNTSFCFLDIRSPGLGDTAMYLCATSRDRDLYEQYFGPGTRLTVT.

This clone showed up just once. The chain joins TRBV4-3 to TRBJ2-3; the D is unclear. This CDR3 has 15 residues. Per germline, CDR1 LGHNA and CDR2 YSLEER. V lost 0 bases, J lost 2 bases, and 9 bases lay in between. Written as DNA, the CDR3 is TGCGCCAGCAGCCAAGATGAAGAATTCACAGATACGCAGTATTTT. Encoded protein: CASSQDEEFTDTQYF.

This chain links TRBV11-3 with TRBJ2-3, with 13 bases matching TRBD2. Germline V lookup: CDR1 SGHNT, CDR2 YENEEA. The trim removed 5 bases at V and 6 bases at J, leaving 11 bases unmatched. The CDR3 sequence is 17 residues long. DNA for the CDR3: TGTGCCAGCAGCCCCCGTACTAGCGGGAGGGGTTATGATACGCAGTATTTT. Its protein product is CASSPRTSGRGYDTQYF.

V usage is TRBV11-2 and J usage is TRBJ1-4; D is unresolved. The V and J ends lost 2 bases and 7 bases respectively, with 14 bases between them. Germline CDR1 reads SGHAT; CDR2 reads FQNNGV. CDR3 length: 15 amino acids. The CDR3 here is CASSLQRALTEKLFF. Written as DNA, the CDR3 is TGTGCCAGCAGCTTACAGCGGGCTCTTACTGAAAAACTGTTTTTT.

The rearrangement joins TRBV28 to TRBJ2-1; the D is unclear. The V and J ends lost 8 bases and 0 bases respectively, with 8 bases between them. There are 13 residues in the CDR3. Germline CDR1 is MDHEN and CDR2 is SYDVKM. DNA of the CDR3: TGTGCCAGCGGTGCCCGCTCCTACAATGAGCAGTTCTTC. Residues: CASGARSYNEQFF.

The genes are TRBV5-8 and TRBJ2-7; 8 bases agree with TRBD1. The length of the CDR3 is 14 residues. J was trimmed by 3 bases and V by 4 bases; bases with no gene match: 6. In germline, CDR1 is SGHTS, CDR2 YDEGEE. The CDR3 nucleotides read TGTGCCAGCAGCGCCCGGACAGGGATCTACGAGCAGTACTTC. It encodes CASSARTGIYEQYF.

The rearrangement joins TRBV27 to TRBJ2-1, with unresolved D. The CDR3 totals 11 residues. CDR1 is MNHEY, CDR2 SMNVEV, per germline (reference sequence). With 10 bases removed from V and 10 bases from J, the gap between germline ends came to 14 bases. CDR3 sequence (DNA): TGTGCCACTGCTAGTAGGCGCGAGCAGTTCTTC. Protein product: CATASRREQFF.

The chain combines TRBV6-1 with TRBJ2-1; 9 bases are a match to TRBD2. CDR1 is MNHNS, CDR2 SASEGT, per germline. The CDR3 loop spans 16 amino acids. Losses at the gene ends were 0 bases for V and 14 bases for J; bases not matched to a gene: 14. The CDR3 loop is CASSEALVAGEVGKFF. CDR3 DNA: TGTGCCAGCAGTGAAGCGTTGGTAGCGGGAGAGGTCGGTAAGTTCTTC.

CDR3 nucleotides: TGTGCCAGCAGTTACTCGGATGATACCGGGGAGCTGTTTTTT. It codes for CASSYSDDTGELFF. The rearrangement links TRBV6-5 to TRBJ2-2; D gene unclear. There are 14 residues in the CDR3. The germline gives CDR1 MNHEY, CDR2 SVGAGI. Deletions cut 0 bases from V and 5 bases from J, with 7 bases between.

This chain uses TRBV6-5 with TRBJ1-2; D ambiguous. This CDR3 region has 13 residues. Deletions cut 0 bases from V and 8 bases from J, with 10 bases between. Germline V lookup: CDR1 MNHEY, CDR2 SVGAGI. CDR3 DNA sequence: TGTGCCAGCAGTTACTCTTCGACTGACGGCTACACCTTC. Protein product: CASSYSSTDGYTF.

The chain uses TRBV21-1 and TRBJ1-2. TRBV21-1 is listed as a pseudogene. This CDR3 contains 15 residues. CDR3 sequence: CASRALVGHNYGYTF. The CDR3 DNA sequence: TGTGCCAGCAGAGCGCTAGTCGGGCACAACTATGGCTACACCTTC.